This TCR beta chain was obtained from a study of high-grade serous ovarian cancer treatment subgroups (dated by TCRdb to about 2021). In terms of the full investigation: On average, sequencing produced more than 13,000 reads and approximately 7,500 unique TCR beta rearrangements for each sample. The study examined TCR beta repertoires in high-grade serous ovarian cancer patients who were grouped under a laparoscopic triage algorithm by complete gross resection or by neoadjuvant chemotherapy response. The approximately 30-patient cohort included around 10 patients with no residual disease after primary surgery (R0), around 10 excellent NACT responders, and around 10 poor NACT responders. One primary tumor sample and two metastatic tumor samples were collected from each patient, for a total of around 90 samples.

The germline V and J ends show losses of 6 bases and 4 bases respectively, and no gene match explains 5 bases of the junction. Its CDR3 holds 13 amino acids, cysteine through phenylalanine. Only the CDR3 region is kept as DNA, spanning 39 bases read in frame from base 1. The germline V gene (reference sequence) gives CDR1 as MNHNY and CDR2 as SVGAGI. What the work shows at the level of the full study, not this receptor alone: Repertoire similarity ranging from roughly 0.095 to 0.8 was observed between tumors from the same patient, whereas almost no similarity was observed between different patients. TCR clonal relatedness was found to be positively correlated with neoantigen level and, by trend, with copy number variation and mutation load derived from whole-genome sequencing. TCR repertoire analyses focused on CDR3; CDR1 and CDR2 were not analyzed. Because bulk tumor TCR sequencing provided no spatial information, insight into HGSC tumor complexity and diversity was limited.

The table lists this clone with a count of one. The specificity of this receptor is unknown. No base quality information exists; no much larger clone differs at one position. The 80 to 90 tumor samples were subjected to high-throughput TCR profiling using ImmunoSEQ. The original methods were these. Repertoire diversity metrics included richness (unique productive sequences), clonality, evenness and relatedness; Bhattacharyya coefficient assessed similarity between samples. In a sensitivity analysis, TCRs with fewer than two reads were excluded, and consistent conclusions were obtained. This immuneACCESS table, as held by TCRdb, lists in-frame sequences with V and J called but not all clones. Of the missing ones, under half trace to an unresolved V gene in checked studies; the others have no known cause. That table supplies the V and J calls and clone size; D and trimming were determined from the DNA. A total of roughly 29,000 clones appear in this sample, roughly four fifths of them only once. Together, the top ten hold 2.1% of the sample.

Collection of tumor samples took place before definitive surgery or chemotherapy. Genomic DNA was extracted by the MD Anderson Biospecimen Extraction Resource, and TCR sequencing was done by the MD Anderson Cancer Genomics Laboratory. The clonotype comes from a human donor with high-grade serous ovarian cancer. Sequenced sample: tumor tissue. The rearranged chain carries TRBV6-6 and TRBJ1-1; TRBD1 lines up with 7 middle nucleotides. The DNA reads TGTGCCAGCAGCCCGGACAGGCCCACTGAAGCTTTCTTT. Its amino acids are CASSPDRPTEAFF.